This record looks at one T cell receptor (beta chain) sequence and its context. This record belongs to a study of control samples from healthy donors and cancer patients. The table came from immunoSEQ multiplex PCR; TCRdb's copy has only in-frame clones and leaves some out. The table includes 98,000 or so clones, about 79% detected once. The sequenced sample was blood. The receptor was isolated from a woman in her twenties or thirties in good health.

The DNA for the CDR3 is TGTGCCAGCAGCGTCGGGGGCGGCACAGATACGCAGTATTTT. This gives the protein CASSVGGGTDTQYF. V and J are TRBV7-2 and TRBJ2-3; D is possibly TRBD1 or TRBD2 (6 bases each). V lost 5 bases and J lost 1, with 10 bases in between. The CDR3 has 14 amino acids. Per germline, CDR1 SGHTA and CDR2 FQGNSA.